The 11 T cell receptor beta chains below all came from one sample that was sequenced in a study of blood T cell repertoires in COVID-19. Profiling relied on immunoSEQ multiplex PCR, and the TCRdb table lists in-frame clones only, not all of them. The sample has about 280,000 clones, approximately 90% seen once; the top ten hold 6% to 7%. Material for sequencing was PBMCs or T cells enriched from blood (not recorded which). These receptors came from a woman between 35 and 50 years old who had recovered from COVID-19.

The gene calls are TRBV18 and TRBJ2-3; 8 nucleotides agree with TRBD2. This CDR3 is built from 16 residues. Trimming cost V 5 bases and J 2 bases; bases outside gene matches: 9. Germline V lookup: CDR1 KGHSH, CDR2 LQKENI. CDR3 DNA: TGTGCCAGCTCATCCCAACTAGCGGCTACCACAGATACGCAGTATTTT. Amino acids: CASSSQLAATTDTQYF.

The chain carries TRBV28 and TRBJ2-7; 9 nucleotides agree with TRBD1. There are 15 residues in the CDR3. CDR1 MDHEN and CDR2 SYDVKM come from the germline V gene. Germline trimming cut 5 bases from V and 0 bases from J; bases unmatched to any gene: 5. The CDR3 coding sequence is TGTGCCAGCAGTCGCCGGGACAGGGACTCCTACGAGCAGTACTTC. Protein sequence: CASSRRDRDSYEQYF.

The chain employs TRBV28 and TRBJ2-5; TRBD2 matches 7 bases. The CDR3 covers 14 residues. CDR1 is MDHEN and CDR2 is SYDVKM in the germline V gene. Unmatched junction bases numbered 9, after V lost 6 bases and J lost 5 bases. The CDR3 reads CASRNHGGGETQYF. CDR3 DNA sequence: TGTGCCAGCAGGAATCACGGGGGAGGGGAGACCCAGTACTTC.

This chain uses TRBV9 with TRBJ2-1; 9 nucleotides match TRBD2. CDR3 size: 15 residues. Trimming took 3 bases from V and 4 from J; bases not matched to a gene: 5. The germline V gene encodes CDR1 SGDLS and CDR2 YYNGEE. Written as DNA, the CDR3 is TGTGCCAGCAGCGAGAGACTAGCGGAGTACAATGAGCAGTTCTTC. It specifies CASSERLAEYNEQFF.

This sequence joins TRBV29-1 and TRBJ2-7; 8 nucleotides agree with TRBD1. The germline V gene encodes CDR1 SQVTM and CDR2 ANQGSEA. The V gene end was trimmed by 4 bases and the J gene end by 4 bases; junction bases not matched to a gene: 6. There are 13 residues in the CDR3. DNA for the CDR3: TGCAGCGTTGTATGGTGGACAGGGTACGAGCAGTACTTC. Encoded protein: CSVVWWTGYEQYF.

The chain has TRBV19 and TRBJ2-1; D gene uncertain. This CDR3 region has 13 residues. V was cut by 6 bases and J by 4 bases, with 10 bases left in between. CDR1 and CDR2 from the germline V gene are LNHDA and SQIVND (reference sequence). This CDR3 is CASRKDNYNEQFF. CDR3 DNA sequence: TGTGCCAGTAGAAAAGACAATTACAATGAGCAGTTCTTC.

The genes are TRBV4-3 and TRBJ2-2, with 7 positions matching TRBD2. Germline lookup yields CDR1 LGHNA and CDR2 YSLEER. The CDR3 contains 14 residues. V was pared by 3 bases and J by 3 bases, with 1 base of the junction left unmatched. The CDR3 loop reads CASSQREYTGELFF. CDR3 DNA: TGCGCCAGCAGCCAGCGGGAGTACACCGGGGAGCTGTTTTTT.

This clone was recorded once. The chain couples TRBV30 to TRBJ2-1; TRBD2 aligns across 11 bases. This CDR3 comprises 14 residues. The V segment lost 0 bases and the J segment 6 bases; nucleotides outside the gene matches: 1. Germline V lookup: CDR1 GTSNPN, CDR2 SVGIG (reference sequence). DNA for the CDR3: TGTGCCTGGAGTGTAACTAGCGGGAGCAATGAGCAGTTCTTC. As protein: CAWSVTSGSNEQFF. Full variable domain (rest looked up from reference TRBV30 and TRBJ2-1): SQTIHQWPATLVQPVGSPLSLECTVEGTSNPNLYWYRQAAGRGLQLLFYSVGIGQISSEVPQNLSASRPQDRQFILSSKKLLLSDSGFYLCAWSVTSGSNEQFFGPGTRLTVL.

The chain uses TRBV9 and TRBJ2-1, with TRBD2 identical over 9 bases. With 0 bases clipped from V and 6 bases from J, the junction kept 7 bases outside the gene matches. The length of the CDR3 is 16 residues. The germline V gene has CDR1 SGDLS and CDR2 YYNGEE. CDR3 sequence (DNA): TGTGCCAGCAGCGTAGGGGGACTAGCTTCACCCAATGAGCAGTTCTTC. As protein: CASSVGGLASPNEQFF.

The rearrangement links TRBV10-3 to TRBJ1-3, with D possibly TRBD1 on 5 matching bases. Germline V gene lookup returns CDR1 ENHRY and CDR2 SYGVKD. Trimming pared 10 bases from V and 0 bases from J, leaving 16 bases between. The CDR3 covers 15 residues. CDR3 loop: CATLPTVSSGNTIYF. The CDR3 DNA follows: TGTGCCACCCTACCGACAGTGAGCTCTGGAAACACCATATATTTT.

The chain recombines TRBV18 with TRBJ2-1, with a tentative D call TRBD1 (5 bases). From germline, CDR1 is KGHSH and CDR2 LQKENI. The CDR3 spans 13 residues. Trimming removed 6 bases at V and 5 bases at J, with 11 bases between. The CDR3 here is CASSMTANNEQFF. DNA for the CDR3: TGTGCCAGCTCGATGACAGCAAACAATGAGCAGTTCTTC.